The next 10 T cell receptor beta chains were all read from a single sample in a study of quantifying T cell responses using KT2 cells. The overall study: Reverse transcription used primers in the TCR alpha and beta constant regions.

An oligo carrying a UMI was ligated to the cDNA 3' end. An equimolar mix of RC1.1 and RC1.2 primed the beta chain across TRBC1 and TRBC2. TCRdb analysed the UMI-ligation and nested PCR reads with MiXCR anew, one entry per CDR3 protein. The sample includes some 48,000 distinct CDR3 sequences, approximately 10% seen only once; the top ten take more than 9%. Source material: PBMCs spiked with cells of the T cell clone KT2. The receptors come from a human donor.

This clonotype was seen ten or more times. The chain combines TRBV7-3 with TRBJ2-5; a possible D gene is TRBD2 (6 bases). CDR3 length: 14 amino acids. Looked up from germline, CDR1 is SGHTA and CDR2 is FQGTGA. V lost 0 bases and J lost 1, with 6 bases in between. CDR3 sequence reads: CASSLTGGQETQYF. DNA of the CDR3: TGTGCCAGCAGCTTAACGGGGGGCCAAGAGACCCAGTACTTC.

This clonotype was seen ten or more times. The chain carries TRBV6-2 or TRBV6-3 and TRBJ1-1; TRBD1 matches 9 bases. J gave up 5 bases and V 7 bases, and 5 bases lay outside the gene matches. Germline V lookup: CDR1 MNHEY, CDR2 SVGEGT. The CDR3 length is 13 residues. The CDR3 DNA sequence: TGTGCCAGCATCGGACAGGGGAAGACTGAAGCTTTCTTT. It is translated as CASIGQGKTEAFF.

This clonotype appeared a few times. The chain links TRBV12-3 or TRBV12-4 to TRBJ1-2, with D possibly matching TRBD1 (6 bases). The CDR3 is made up of 16 amino acids. Trimming removed 6 bases at V and 4 bases at J, with 21 bases between. CDR3 in DNA: TGTGCCAGCAGCTCCACGTCGGGGGCAGTTATCTATGGCTACACCTTC. As protein: CASSSTSGAVIYGYTF.

The V call is TRBV7-9, the J call TRBJ1-2, with no clear D. Germline values: CDR1 SEHNR, CDR2 FQNEAQ (reference sequence). The ends were cut back, 1 base at V and 8 bases at J, with 26 bases in the middle. The CDR3 sequence is 18 residues long. For the CDR3, the DNA is TGTGCCAGCAGCTTAGGAGGTGGGCTTGGACCCCAGAGAGAGGGCTACACCTTC. This codes for CASSLGGGLGPQREGYTF. The full variable domain, in which reference TRBV7-9 and TRBJ1-2 provide the parts outside the CDR3, is DTGVSQNPRHKITKRGQNVTFRCDPISEHNRLYWYRQTLGQGPEFLTYFQNEAQLEKSRLLSDRFSAERPKGSFSTLEIQRTEQGDSAMYLCASSLGGGLGPQREGYTFGSGTRLTVV.

This sequence joins TRBV6-6 and TRBJ2-5; the D gene is possibly TRBD2 (7 bases). The CDR3 length is 14 residues. The germline V gene has CDR1 MNHNY and CDR2 SVGAGI (reference sequence). V lost 6 bases, J lost 5 bases, and 16 bases lay in between. The CDR3 nucleotides are TGTGCCAGCAGGGCGGGGGCCCCCAGGGAGACCCAGTACTTC. Its protein is CASRAGAPRETQYF.

The chain couples TRBV24-1 to TRBJ2-1; no clear D gene. Germline CDR1 and CDR2: KGHDR and SFDVKD. The CDR3 loop spans 14 amino acids. The V end lost 6 bases, the J end lost 4 bases, and 12 bases lay between the germline ends. Here the CDR3 reads CATSRPSPYNEQFF. The CDR3 DNA reads TGTGCCACCAGTAGGCCTTCACCTTACAATGAGCAGTTCTTC.

This clonotype was seen just once. A junction boundary mismatches the germline segment, possibly from a read error. This chain uses TRBV3-1 with TRBJ1-1; D gene unclear. In germline, CDR1 is LGHDT, CDR2 YNNKEL (reference sequence). The CDR3 totals 12 residues. The CDR3 reads CASSQVAKKFVF. The CDR3 nucleotides read TGTGCCAGCAGCCAAGTGGCTAAAAAGTTTGTCTTT.

This chain connects TRBV6-5 to TRBJ1-1, with 9 positions matching TRBD1. This CDR3 comprises 15 residues. Germline-derived CDR1 and CDR2 are MNHEY and SVGAGI. The V and J ends lost 2 bases and 2 bases, in that order; junction bases with no gene match: 3. CDR3 loop: CASSYGTGPNTEAFF. The CDR3 region has the DNA TGTGCCAGCAGTTACGGGACAGGGCCCAACACTGAAGCTTTCTTT.

V gene TRBV6-5 combines with J gene TRBJ1-2; no clear D gene. CDR1 is MNHEY and CDR2 is SVGAGI in the germline V gene. There are 13 residues in the CDR3. Trimming took 4 bases from V and 14 from J, leaving 20 bases between them. The CDR3 reads CASSFSRTDGSTF. The CDR3 bases are TGTGCCAGCAGTTTCAGCCGGACGGATGGCTCTACCTTC.

The chain links TRBV7-2 to TRBJ2-7; a possible D gene is TRBD2 (6 bases). In germline, CDR1 is SGHTA, CDR2 FQGNSA. Trimming took 2 bases from V and 3 from J, leaving 14 bases between them. This CDR3 contains 15 residues. CDR3 region: CASSLRGSGNYEQYF. The CDR3 nucleotides are TGTGCCAGCAGCTTAAGGGGTAGCGGCAACTACGAGCAGTACTTC.